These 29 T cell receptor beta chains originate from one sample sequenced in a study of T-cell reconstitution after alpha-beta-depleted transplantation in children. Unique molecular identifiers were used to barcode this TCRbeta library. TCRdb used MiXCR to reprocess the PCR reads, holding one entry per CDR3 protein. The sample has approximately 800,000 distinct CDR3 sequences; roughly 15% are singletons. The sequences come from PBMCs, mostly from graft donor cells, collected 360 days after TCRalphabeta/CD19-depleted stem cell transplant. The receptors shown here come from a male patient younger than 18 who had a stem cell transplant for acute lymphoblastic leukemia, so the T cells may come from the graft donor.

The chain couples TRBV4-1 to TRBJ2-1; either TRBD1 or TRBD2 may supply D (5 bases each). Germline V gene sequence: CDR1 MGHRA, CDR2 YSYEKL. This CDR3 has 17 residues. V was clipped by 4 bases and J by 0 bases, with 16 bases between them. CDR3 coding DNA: TGCGCCAGCAGCCTTCGGGACCGTGGGAGCTCCTACAATGAGCAGTTCTTC. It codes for CASSLRDRGSSYNEQFF.

The CDR3 here is CASSYFWGDNQPQHF. The CDR3 nucleotides are TGTGCCAGCAGTTACTTTTGGGGAGACAATCAGCCCCAGCATTTT. The rearrangement joins TRBV6-5 to TRBJ1-5; no firm D call. V was pared by 1 base and J by 3 bases, with 10 bases between. CDR1 and CDR2 from the germline V gene are MNHEY and SVGAGI. This CDR3 is built from 15 residues.

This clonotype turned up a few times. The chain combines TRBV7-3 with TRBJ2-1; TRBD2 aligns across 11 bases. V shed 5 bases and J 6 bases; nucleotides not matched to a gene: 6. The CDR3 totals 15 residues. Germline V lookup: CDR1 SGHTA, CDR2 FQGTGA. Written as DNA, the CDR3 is TGTGCCAGCAGCACCGGGACTAGCGGTATCAATGAGCAGTTCTTC. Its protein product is CASSTGTSGINEQFF.

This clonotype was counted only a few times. CDR3 bases: TGTGCCAGCAGTTGGGACTGGGGATCTCGCTACGAGCAGTACTTC. As protein: CASSWDWGSRYEQYF. The chain couples TRBV12-3 or TRBV12-4 to TRBJ2-7; TRBD2 is a possible D gene (6 bases). The V and J ends lost 4 bases and 3 bases respectively, with 16 bases between them. This CDR3 has 15 residues.

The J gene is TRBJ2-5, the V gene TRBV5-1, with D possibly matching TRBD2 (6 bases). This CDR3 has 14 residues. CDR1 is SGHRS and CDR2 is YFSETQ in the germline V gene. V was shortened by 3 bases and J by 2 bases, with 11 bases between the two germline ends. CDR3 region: CASSSLGRQETQYF. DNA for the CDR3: TGCGCCAGCAGCTCGCTCGGGAGACAAGAGACCCAGTACTTC.

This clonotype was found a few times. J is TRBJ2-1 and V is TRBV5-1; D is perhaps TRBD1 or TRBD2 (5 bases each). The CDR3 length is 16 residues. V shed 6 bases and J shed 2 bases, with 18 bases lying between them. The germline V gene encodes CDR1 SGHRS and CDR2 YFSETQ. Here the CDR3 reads CASIQGASTTYNEQFF. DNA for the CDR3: TGCGCCAGCATCCAAGGGGCTAGCACAACCTACAATGAGCAGTTCTTC.

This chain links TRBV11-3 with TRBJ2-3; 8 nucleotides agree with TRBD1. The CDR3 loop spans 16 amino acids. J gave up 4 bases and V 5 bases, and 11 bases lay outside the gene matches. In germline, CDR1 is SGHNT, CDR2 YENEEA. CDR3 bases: TGTGCCAGCAGCCCACGGGACAGGCTTCATCCAGATACGCAGTATTTT. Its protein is CASSPRDRLHPDTQYF.

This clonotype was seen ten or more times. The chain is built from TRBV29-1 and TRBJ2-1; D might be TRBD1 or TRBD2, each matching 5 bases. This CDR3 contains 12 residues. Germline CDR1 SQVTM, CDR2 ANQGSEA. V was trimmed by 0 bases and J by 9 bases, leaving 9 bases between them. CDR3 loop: CSVEEVGTEQFF. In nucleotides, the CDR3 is TGCAGCGTTGAAGAAGTCGGGACTGAGCAGTTCTTC.

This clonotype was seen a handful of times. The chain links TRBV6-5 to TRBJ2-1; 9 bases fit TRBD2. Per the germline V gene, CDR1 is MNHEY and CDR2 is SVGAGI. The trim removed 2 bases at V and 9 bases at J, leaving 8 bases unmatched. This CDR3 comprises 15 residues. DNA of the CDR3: TGTGCCAGCAGTTACCGGCGCGGGAGGGTCTCTGAGCAGTTCTTC. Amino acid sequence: CASSYRRGRVSEQFF.

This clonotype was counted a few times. The CDR3 is CASSEVGGLRNQPQHF. The CDR3 bases are TGTGCCAGCAGTGAAGTTGGGGGTCTCCGCAATCAGCCCCAGCATTTT. This rearrangement joins TRBV6-1 to TRBJ1-5, with D perhaps TRBD1 (5 bases). Trimming pared 1 base from V and 2 bases from J, leaving 12 bases between. Looked up from germline, CDR1 is MNHNS and CDR2 is SASEGT. The CDR3 runs 16 residues.

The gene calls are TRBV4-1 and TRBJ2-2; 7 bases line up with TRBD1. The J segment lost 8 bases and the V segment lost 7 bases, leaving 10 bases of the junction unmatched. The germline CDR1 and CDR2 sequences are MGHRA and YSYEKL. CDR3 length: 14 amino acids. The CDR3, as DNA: TGCGCCAGCAACCTCAAGACAGGGCAAGGGGAGCTGTTTTTT. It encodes CASNLKTGQGELFF.

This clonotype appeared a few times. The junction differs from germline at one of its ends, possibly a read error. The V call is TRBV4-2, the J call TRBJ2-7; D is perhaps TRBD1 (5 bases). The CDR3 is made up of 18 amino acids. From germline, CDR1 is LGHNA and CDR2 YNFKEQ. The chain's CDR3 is CASTQRGSANSICYEQYF. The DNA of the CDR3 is TGTGCCAGCACCCAAAGGGGATCGGCTAATTCAATCTGTTACGAGCAGTACTTC.

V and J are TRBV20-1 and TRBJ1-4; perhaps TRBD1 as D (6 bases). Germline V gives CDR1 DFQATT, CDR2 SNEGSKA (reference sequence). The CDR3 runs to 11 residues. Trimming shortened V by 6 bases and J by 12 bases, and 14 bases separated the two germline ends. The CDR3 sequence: CSASGGGELFF. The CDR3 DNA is TGCAGTGCATCCGGAGGGGGTGAACTGTTTTTT.

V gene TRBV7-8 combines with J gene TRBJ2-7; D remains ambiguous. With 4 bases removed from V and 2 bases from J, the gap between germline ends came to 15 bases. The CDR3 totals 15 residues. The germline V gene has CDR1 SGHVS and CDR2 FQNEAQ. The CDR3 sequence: CASSYSPQTTYEQYF. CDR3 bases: TGTGCCAGCAGCTACAGCCCGCAAACCACCTACGAGCAGTACTTC.

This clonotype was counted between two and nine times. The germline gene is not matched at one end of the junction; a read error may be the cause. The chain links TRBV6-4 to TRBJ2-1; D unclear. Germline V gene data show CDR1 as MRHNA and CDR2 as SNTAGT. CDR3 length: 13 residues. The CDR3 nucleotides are TGTGCCAGCAGTGACGGCTCCTCCAATGAGCAGTTCTTC. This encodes CASSDGSSNEQFF.

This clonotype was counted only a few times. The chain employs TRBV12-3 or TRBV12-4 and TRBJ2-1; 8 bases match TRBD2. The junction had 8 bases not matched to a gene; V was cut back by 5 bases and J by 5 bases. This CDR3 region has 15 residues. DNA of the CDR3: TGTGCCAGCAGTCCTGGGACTAGTCTGGACAATGAGCAGTTCTTC. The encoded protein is CASSPGTSLDNEQFF.

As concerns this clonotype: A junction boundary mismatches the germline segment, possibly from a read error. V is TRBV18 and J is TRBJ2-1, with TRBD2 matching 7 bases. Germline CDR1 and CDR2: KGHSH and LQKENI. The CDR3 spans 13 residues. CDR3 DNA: TGTGCGAGCTCACCGGGGACTAAGAATGAGCAGTTCTTC. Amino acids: CASSPGTKNEQFF.

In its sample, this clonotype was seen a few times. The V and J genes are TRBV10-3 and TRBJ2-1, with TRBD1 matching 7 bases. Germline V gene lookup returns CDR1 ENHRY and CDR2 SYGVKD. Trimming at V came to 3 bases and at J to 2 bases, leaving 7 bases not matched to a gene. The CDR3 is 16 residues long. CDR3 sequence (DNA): TGTGCCATCAGTGAACCCGGGCAGGGGGCCTACAATGAGCAGTTCTTC. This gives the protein CAISEPGQGAYNEQFF.

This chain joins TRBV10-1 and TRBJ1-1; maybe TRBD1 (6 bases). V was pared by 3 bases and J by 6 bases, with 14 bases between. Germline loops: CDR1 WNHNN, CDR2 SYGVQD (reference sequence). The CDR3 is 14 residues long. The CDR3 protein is CASSERGTGAEAFF. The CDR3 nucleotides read TGCGCCAGCAGTGAAAGGGGGACGGGAGCTGAAGCTTTCTTT.

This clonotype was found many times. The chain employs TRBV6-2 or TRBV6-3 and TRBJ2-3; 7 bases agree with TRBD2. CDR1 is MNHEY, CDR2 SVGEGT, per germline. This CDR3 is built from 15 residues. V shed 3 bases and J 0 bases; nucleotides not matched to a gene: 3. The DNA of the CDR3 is TGTGCCAGCAGTTATTTGCGGGAGAGCACAGATACGCAGTATTTT. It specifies CASSYLRESTDTQYF.

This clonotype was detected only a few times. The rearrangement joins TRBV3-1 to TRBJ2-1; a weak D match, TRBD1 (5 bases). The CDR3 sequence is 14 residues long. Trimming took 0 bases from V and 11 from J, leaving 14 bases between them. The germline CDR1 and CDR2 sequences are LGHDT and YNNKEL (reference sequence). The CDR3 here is CASSQEGAVLKQFF. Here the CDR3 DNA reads TGTGCCAGCAGCCAAGAAGGGGCGGTTCTGAAGCAGTTCTTC.

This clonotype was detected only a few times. The CDR3: CASSESAGRRIGQYF. The CDR3 DNA reads as TGCGCCAGCAGTGAGTCAGCTGGTCGCCGGATCGGGCAGTACTTC. The J gene is TRBJ2-7, the V gene TRBV10-2, with unresolved D. CDR1 is WSHSY and CDR2 is SAAADI in the germline V gene. V was cut by 0 bases and J by 9 bases, with 18 bases left in between. The CDR3 totals 15 residues.

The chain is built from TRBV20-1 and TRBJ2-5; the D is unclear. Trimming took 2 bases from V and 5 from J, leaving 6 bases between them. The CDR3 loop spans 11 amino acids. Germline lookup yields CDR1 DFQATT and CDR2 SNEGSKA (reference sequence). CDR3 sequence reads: CSARNGETQYF. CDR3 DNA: TGCAGTGCTAGAAACGGGGAGACCCAGTACTTC.

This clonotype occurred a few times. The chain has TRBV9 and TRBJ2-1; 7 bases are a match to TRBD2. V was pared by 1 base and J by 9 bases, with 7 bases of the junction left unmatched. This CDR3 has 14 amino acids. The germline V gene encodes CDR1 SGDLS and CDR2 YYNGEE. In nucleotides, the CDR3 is TGTGCCAGCAGCGTAAACGGGAGGCCTTTTGAGCAGTTCTTC. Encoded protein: CASSVNGRPFEQFF.

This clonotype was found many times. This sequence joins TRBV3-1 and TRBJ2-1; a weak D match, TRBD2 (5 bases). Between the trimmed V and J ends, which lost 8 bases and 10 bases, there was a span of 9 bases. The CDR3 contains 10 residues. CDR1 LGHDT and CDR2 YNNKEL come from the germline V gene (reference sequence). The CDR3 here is CASGRGEQFF. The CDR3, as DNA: TGTGCCAGCGGGCGAGGGGAGCAGTTCTTC.

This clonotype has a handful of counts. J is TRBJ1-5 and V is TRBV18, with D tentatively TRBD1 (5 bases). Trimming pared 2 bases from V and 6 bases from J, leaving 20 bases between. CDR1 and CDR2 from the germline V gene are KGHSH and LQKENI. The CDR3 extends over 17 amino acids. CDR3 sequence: CASSPGFGSNTGQPQHF. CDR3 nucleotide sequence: TGTGCCAGCTCACCAGGCTTTGGATCCAACACAGGTCAGCCCCAGCATTTT.

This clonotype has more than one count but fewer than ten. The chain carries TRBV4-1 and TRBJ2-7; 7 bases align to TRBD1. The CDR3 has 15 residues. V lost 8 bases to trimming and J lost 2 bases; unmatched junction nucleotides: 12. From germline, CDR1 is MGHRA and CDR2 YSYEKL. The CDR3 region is CASQPIPTGTYEQYF. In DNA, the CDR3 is TGCGCCAGCCAACCTATTCCGACAGGGACCTACGAGCAGTACTTC.

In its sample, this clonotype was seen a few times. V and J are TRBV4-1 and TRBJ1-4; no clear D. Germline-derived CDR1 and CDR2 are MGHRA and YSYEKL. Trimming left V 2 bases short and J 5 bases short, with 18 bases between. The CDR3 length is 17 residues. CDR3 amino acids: CASSQRPGAERNEKLFF. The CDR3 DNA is TGCGCCAGCAGCCAACGACCGGGAGCCGAGAGAAATGAAAAACTGTTTTTT.

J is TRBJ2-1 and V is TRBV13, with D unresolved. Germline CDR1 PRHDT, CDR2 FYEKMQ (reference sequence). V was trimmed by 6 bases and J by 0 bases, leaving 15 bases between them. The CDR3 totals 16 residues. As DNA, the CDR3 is TGTGCCAGCAGGAGTCTCACACGGAGCTCCTACAATGAGCAGTTCTTC. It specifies CASRSLTRSSYNEQFF.